This T cell receptor beta chain was sequenced during a study of T cells after posttransplantation cyclophosphamide. Measured with immunoSEQ multiplex PCR; TCRdb has only the in-frame clones, and not every one. Listed for the sample are around 39,000 clones, none seen a single time. The CDR3 has 15 amino acids. Germline assignment: CDR1 SGDLS and CDR2 YYNGEE. The V end lost 2 bases, the J end lost 3 bases, and 11 bases lay between the germline ends. The rearrangement links TRBV9 to TRBJ1-4; no clear D gene. Sequenced: PBMCs. The sequence was collected from a girl aged 10 to 17 in good health, CMV-negative, and a related stem cell transplant donor. The CDR3 coding sequence is TGTGCCAGCAGCGTCGGCACAGCGGCTAATGAAAAACTGTTTTTT. Amino acids: CASSVGTAANEKLFF. Complete variable domain (other parts from reference TRBV9 and TRBJ1-4): DSGVTQTPKHLITATGQRVTLRCSPRSGDLSVYWYQQSLDQGLQFLIQYYNGEERAKGNILERFSAQQFPDLHSELNLSSLELGDSALYFCASSVGTAANEKLFFGSGTQLSVL.